The text below deals with one TCR beta chain. The CDR3 is 16 residues long. Germline V CDR1 and CDR2: SQVTM, ANQGSEA. Trimming shortened V by 0 bases and J by 4 bases, and 16 bases separated the two germline ends. This sample was included in a study of blood T cell repertoires in COVID-19. This table comes from immunoSEQ multiplex PCR, and its TCRdb copy is limited to in-frame clones, with some not included. The sample carries approximately 340,000 clones, around 88% recorded once. This clonotype was obtained from a man between 25 and 39 years old with active or convalescent COVID-19. The source material was peripheral blood. The chain recombines TRBV29-1 with TRBJ1-5, with D possibly TRBD1 on 6 matching bases. CDR3 nucleotides: TGCAGCGTTGAAGATAATGAAACAGGGCCGAATCAGCCCCAGCATTTT. Protein product: CSVEDNETGPNQPQHF.